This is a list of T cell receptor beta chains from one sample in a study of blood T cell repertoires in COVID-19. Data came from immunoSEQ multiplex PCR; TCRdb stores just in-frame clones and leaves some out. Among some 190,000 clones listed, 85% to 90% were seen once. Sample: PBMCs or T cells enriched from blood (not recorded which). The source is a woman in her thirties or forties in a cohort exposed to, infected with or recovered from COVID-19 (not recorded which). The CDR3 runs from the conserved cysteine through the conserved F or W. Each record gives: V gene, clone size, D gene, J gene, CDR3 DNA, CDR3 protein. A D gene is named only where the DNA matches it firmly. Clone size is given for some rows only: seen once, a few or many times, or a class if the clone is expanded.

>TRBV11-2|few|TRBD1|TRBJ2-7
TGTGCCAGCAGCTTGGATCGGGACAGGGGTAGCAGCGAGCAGTACTTC
CASSLDRDRGSSEQYF
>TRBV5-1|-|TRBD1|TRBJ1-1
TGCGCCAGCAGAGGCCGGACAGGGACGAACACTGAAGCTTTCTTT
CASRGRTGTNTEAFF
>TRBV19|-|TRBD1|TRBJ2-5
TGTGCCAGTAGTATGAGGGGACAGGCGGAGACCCAGTACTTC
CASSMRGQAETQYF
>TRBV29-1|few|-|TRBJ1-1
TGCAGCGTTGAGTTCTTCGCTTTCTTT
CSVEFFAFF
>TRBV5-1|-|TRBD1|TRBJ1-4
TGCGCCAGCAGCTTGTTTCAGGACAGGGCGGGCGAAAAACTGTTTTTT
CASSLFQDRAGEKLFF
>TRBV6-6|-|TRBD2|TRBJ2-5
TGTGCCAGCAGTCAGACTAGCGGGGGGGCAAGAGAGACCCAGTACTTC
CASSQTSGGARETQYF
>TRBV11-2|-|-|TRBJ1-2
TGTGCCAGCAGCTTAGTTACCGGGATTGATGGCTACACCTTC
CASSLVTGIDGYTF
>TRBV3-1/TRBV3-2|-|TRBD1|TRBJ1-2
TGTGCCAGCAGCCAAACGGGACAGGGACCTAACTATGGCTACACCTTC
CASSQTGQGPNYGYTF
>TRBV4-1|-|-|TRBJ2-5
TGCGCCAGCTCGGGTGTAGAGACCCAGTACTTC
CASSGVETQYF
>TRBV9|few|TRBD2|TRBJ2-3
TGTGCCAGCAGCCCCCACCTAGCGGGGGGGTCAGATACGCAGTATTTT
CASSPHLAGGSDTQYF
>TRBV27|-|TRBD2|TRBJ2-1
TGTGCCAGCAGTTTACTCATGGCTAGCGGCATCAATGAGCAGTTCTTC
CASSLLMASGINEQFF
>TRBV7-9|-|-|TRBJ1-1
TGTGCCAGCAGCTTATCGACTGAAGCTTTCTTT
CASSLSTEAFF
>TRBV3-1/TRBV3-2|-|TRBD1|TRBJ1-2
TGTGCCAGCAGCCATACGGGACAGAACTATGGCTACACCTTC
CASSHTGQNYGYTF
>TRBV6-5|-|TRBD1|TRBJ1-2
TGTGCCAGCAGTTACTCGACAGGGGGCTACACCTTC
CASSYSTGGYTF
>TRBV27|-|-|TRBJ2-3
TGTGCCAGCAGACAAAACCCGCTAGGTCCAGATACGCAGTATTTT
CASRQNPLGPDTQYF
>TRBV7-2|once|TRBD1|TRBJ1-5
TGTGCCAGCAGTCGCGGACAGGGGGTTAGTCAGCCCCAGCATTTT
CASSRGQGVSQPQHF
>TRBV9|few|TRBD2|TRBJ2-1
TGTGCCAGCAGCGTAGCCGGGACTAGCGGGAGTTATGAGCAGTTCTTC
CASSVAGTSGSYEQFF
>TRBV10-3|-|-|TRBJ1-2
TGTGCCATCAGTGAGTCCAGTAACTATGGCTACACCTTC
CAISESSNYGYTF
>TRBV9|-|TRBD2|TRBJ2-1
TGTGCCAGCAGCCCAGAAGGGGCAGGCGTTGGACTAGCGGGAGAGTACAATGAGCAGTTCTTC
CASSPEGAGVGLAGEYNEQFF
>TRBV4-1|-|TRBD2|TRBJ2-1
TGCGCCAGCAGCCACAGACTAGCGGGTCACAACAATGAGCAGTTCTTC
CASSHRLAGHNNEQFF
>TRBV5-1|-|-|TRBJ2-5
TGCGCCAGCAGCTTGATTATTCAAGAGACCCAGTACTTC
CASSLIIQETQYF
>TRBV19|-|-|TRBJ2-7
TGTGCCAGTAGTATCAAGGACTCGACCTCCTACGAGCAGTACTTC
CASSIKDSTSYEQYF
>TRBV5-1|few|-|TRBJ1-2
TGCGCCAGCACCGAACGCGGCCCCGCGAGAAACTATGGCTACACCTTC
CASTERGPARNYGYTF
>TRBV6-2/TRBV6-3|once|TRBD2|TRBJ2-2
TGTGCCAGCAGTTACTCGGGTGGAGCTAGCGGTAAAATCGGGGAGCTGTTTTTT
CASSYSGGASGKIGELFF
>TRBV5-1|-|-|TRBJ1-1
TGCGCCAGCAGCTTGGGGAGAATAACAGAAGCTTTCTTT
CASSLGRITEAFF
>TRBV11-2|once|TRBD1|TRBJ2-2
TGTGCCAGCAGCCGGGGGACAGGGATGAGGCCCGGGGAGCTGTTTTTT
CASSRGTGMRPGELFF
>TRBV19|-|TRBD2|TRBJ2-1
TGTGCCAGTACAGGGGGACTAGCCCTCAATGAGCAGTTCTTC
CASTGGLALNEQFF
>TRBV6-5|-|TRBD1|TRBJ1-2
TGTGCCAGCAGTACCGGGACAGAGGGCTATGGCTACACCTTC
CASSTGTEGYGYTF
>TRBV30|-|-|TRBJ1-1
TGTGCCTGGAGTGCTAACAGGGTGACTGAAGCTTTCTTT
CAWSANRVTEAFF
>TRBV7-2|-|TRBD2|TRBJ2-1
TGTGCCAGCAGCTTAGTATTTCAGCGGGGCAATGAGCAGTTCTTC
CASSLVFQRGNEQFF
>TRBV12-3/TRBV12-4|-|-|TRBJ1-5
TGTGCCAGCAGTTTCGCGGAAAATCAGCCCCAGCATTTT
CASSFAENQPQHF
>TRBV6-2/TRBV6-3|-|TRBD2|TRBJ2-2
TGTGCCAGCAGACCTCCGGGACTAGACACCGGGGAGCTGTTTTTT
CASRPPGLDTGELFF
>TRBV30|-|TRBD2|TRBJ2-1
TGTGCCTGGAGTGGGGGACTAGCGGTCTACAATGAGCAGTTCTTC
CAWSGGLAVYNEQFF
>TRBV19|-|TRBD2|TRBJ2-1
TGTGCCAGTAGATCACGGGGGGAGGGTGAGCAGTTCTTC
CASRSRGEGEQFF
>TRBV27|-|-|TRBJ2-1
TGTGCCAGCAGTTTGCAGGACTCCTACAATGAGCAGTTCTTC
CASSLQDSYNEQFF
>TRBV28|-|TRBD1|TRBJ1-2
TGTGCCAGCAGTTTAGAACAGGGGGCCAACTATGGCTACACCTTC
CASSLEQGANYGYTF
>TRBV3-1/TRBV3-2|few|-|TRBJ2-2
TGTGCCAGCAGCCAAGGCCAGGCCGGGGAGCTGTTTTTT
CASSQGQAGELFF
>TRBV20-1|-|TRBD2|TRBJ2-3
TGCAGTGCTAGTATAATCGGGACTAGCGGGGGACCTAGCACAGATACGCAGTATTTT
CSASIIGTSGGPSTDTQYF
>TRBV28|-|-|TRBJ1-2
TGTGCCAGCAAACGGGACATTTTGGCCTACACCTTC
CASKRDILAYTF
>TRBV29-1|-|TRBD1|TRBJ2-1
TGCAGCGTTGAACCAAAGACAGGGGGGCATGAGCAGTTCTTC
CSVEPKTGGHEQFF
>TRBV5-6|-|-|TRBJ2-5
TGTGCCAGCAGCTTGGGTCCCGACCAAGAGACCCAGTACTTC
CASSLGPDQETQYF
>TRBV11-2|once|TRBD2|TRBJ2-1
TGTGCCAGCCGCACCTGGATGCGGGGGGAGGCCAATGAGCAGTTCTTC
CASRTWMRGEANEQFF
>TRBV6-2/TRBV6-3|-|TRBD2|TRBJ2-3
TGTGCCAGCAGCCTAATGGTCGCGGGAGGGCCGGAAGATACGCAGTATTTT
CASSLMVAGGPEDTQYF
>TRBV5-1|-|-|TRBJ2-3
TGCGCCAGTGAGGGAGAGGGCACAGATACGCAGTATTTT
CASEGEGTDTQYF
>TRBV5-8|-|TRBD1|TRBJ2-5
TGTGCCAGCAGCCGGCGAAAATGGACAGGGGATGAGACCCAGTACTTC
CASSRRKWTGDETQYF
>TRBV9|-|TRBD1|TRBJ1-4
TGTGCCAGCAGCCCCGGGACAGGGCTAGGAAATGAAAAACTGTTTTTT
CASSPGTGLGNEKLFF
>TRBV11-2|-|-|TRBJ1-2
TGTGCCAGCAGCTTAGATCAGGGGAGCTATGGCTACACCTTC
CASSLDQGSYGYTF
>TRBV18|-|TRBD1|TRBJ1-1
TGTGCCAGCTTTACCCGGGACAGCACTGAAGCTTTCTTT
CASFTRDSTEAFF
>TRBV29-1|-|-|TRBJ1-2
TGCAGCGGGACAGACGGTAACTATGGCTACACCTTC
CSGTDGNYGYTF
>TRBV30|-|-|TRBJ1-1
TGTGCCTGGAGGAGGCCCGCGAGATACACTGAAGCTTTCTTT
CAWRRPARYTEAFF
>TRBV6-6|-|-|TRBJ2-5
TGTGCCAGCAGTTACTCGAACTCTCCCTTCCAAGAGACCCAGTACTTC
CASSYSNSPFQETQYF